This TCR beta chain was recorded in a study of T cell responses to AZD1222 COVID-19 vaccine. Method: immunoSEQ multiplex PCR; TCRdb's copy keeps in-frame clones and lacks some. The table lists 150,000 to 200,000 clones, over 80% of them singletons, with 1.5% to 2% in the top ten. The CDR3 spans 15 residues. V lost 3 bases, J lost 2 bases, and 4 bases stayed unmatched. Germline V lookup: CDR1 WSHSY, CDR2 SAAADI. The chain uses TRBV10-2 and TRBJ2-1; 7 nucleotides agree with TRBD2. This TCR was recovered from an adult in good health. Material: peripheral blood, obtained on day 0 of AZD1222 vaccination. CDR3 amino acids: CASSDGGEPYNEQFF. The CDR3 DNA follows: TGCGCCAGCAGTGATGGGGGGGAACCCTACAATGAGCAGTTCTTC.